This TCR beta chain was recorded in a study of T-cell memory formation after mild COVID-19. Across the study: TCR clusters showed largely donor specificity. Study outcomes and limitations: Cross-reactive memory seemingly joined, as some responding clones were found in pre-infection memory.

TCRdb ran MiXCR on the 5' RACE reads and lists one entry per CDR3 protein. The sample consists of a few hundred thousand distinct CDR3 sequences, about a sixth of them appearing once. Germline V gene data show CDR1 as MNHEY and CDR2 as SVGEGT. V dropped 5 bases and J dropped 4; count of bases not matched to a gene: 7. The CDR3 is made up of 15 amino acids. This clonotype turned up a few times. The antigen is undetermined. The chain has TRBV6-2 or TRBV6-3 and TRBJ2-5, with TRBD2 matching 10 bases. What was sequenced was PBMCs or a T cell subset sorted from them (not recorded which). This sequence was found in a man between 18 and 29 years old who had mild COVID-19 (a few samples of this study predate the infection). Cell type and time point are not known. This chain's CDR3 is CASSLLAGSLETQYF. In DNA form, the CDR3 reads TGTGCCAGCAGTCTACTAGCGGGATCTTTAGAGACCCAGTACTTC.